This TCR beta chain emerged from a study of early T cells in non-severe SARS-CoV-2 infection. Study details: It was bulk RNA from unsorted whole blood that was sequenced, and the chains were unpaired.

Unique molecular identifiers were attached to individual cDNA molecules. TCRdb redid the calling of the 5' RACE reads with MiXCR, one entry per CDR3 protein. This sample has 48,000 or so distinct CDR3 sequences; over 5% occur once, and the top ten carry under 8%. Study-level results: A preference for anti-spike CD8 responses marked VDJdb matching, which missed private and CD4 specificities.

This clonotype was detected only a few times. As yet, its antigen is unknown. Trimming cost V 0 bases and J 8 bases, with 12 bases left between them. The CDR3 extends over 14 amino acids. Germline V gene sequence: CDR1 MNHEY, CDR2 SMNVEV (reference sequence). The V gene is TRBV27, the J gene TRBJ2-3; TRBD2 might be the D (6 bases). The sequence was obtained from an adult who was a healthcare worker with PCR-confirmed SARS-CoV-2 infection or an uninfected control (not recorded which). This specimen was whole blood, taken at baseline. The CDR3 DNA is TGTGCCAGCAGTTTATCTGGCGGGGAAGGTACGCAGTATTTT. Protein product: CASSLSGGEGTQYF.